This paragraph reports one T cell receptor beta chain. CDR3 length: 16 amino acids. Germline V CDR1 and CDR2: LNHDA, SQIVND (reference sequence). V lost 4 bases to trimming and J lost 4 bases; unmatched junction nucleotides: 11. Original analysis: By means of reference gene primer amplification, nucleated cell counts were estimated. This table comes from immunoSEQ multiplex PCR, and its TCRdb copy is limited to in-frame clones, with some not included. D and trimming come from the DNA, and the V and J calls and clone size come from that table. The sample includes 100,000 to 130,000 clones, around 82% of them seen just once. The record originates from a study of blood T cell repertoires in COVID-19. The overall study: Acute-phase and convalescent COVID-19 samples originated in the United States, Italy and Spain. PBMCs, B-cell-depleted T cells, or T cells provided the cDNA or gDNA that made up the material.

J is TRBJ1-2 and V is TRBV19; 8 nucleotides align to TRBD1. Sequencing was done on a sample of peripheral blood. The sequence derives from a human donor in a cohort sampled during active COVID-19. The CDR3 coding sequence is TGTGCCAGTAGTAAAAATCCTGGGACAGGCTTCTATGGCTACACCTTC. Its translation is CASSKNPGTGFYGYTF.